Reported below is one T cell receptor beta chain. This record comes from a study of blood T cells in healthy people across ages. The CDR3 length is 14 residues. Trimming removed 0 bases from V and 2 bases from J, with 8 bases in between. Germline assignment: CDR1 SGDLS and CDR2 YYNGEE. A second about 6 to 12 cycle PCR used barcoded and J-beta primers. MiXCR was run by TCRdb on the 5' RACE reads, yielding one entry per CDR3 protein. In the table there are over 1,500,000 distinct CDR3 sequences, around half of which are singletons. Source material: blood. The sequence was obtained from a woman aged 40 to 49 in good health. This sequence joins TRBV9 and TRBJ1-2; weak D call: TRBD1 (5 bases). In DNA form, the CDR3 reads TGTGCCAGCAGCGTAGGGGGCCAAAACTATGGCTACACCTTC. It translates to CASSVGGQNYGYTF.